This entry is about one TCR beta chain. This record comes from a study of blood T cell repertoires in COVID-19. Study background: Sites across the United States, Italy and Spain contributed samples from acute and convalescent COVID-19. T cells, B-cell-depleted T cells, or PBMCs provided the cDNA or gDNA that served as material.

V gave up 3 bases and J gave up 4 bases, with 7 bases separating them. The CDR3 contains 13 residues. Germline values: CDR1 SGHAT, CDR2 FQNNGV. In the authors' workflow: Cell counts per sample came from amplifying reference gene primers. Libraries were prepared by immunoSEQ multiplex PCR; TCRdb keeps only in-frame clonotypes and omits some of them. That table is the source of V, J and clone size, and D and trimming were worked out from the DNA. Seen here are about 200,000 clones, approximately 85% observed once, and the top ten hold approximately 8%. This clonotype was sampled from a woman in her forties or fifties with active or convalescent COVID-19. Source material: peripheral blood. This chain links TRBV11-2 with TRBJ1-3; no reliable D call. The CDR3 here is CASSFSAGNTIYF. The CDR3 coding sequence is TGTGCCAGCAGCTTCAGCGCAGGAAACACCATATATTTT.